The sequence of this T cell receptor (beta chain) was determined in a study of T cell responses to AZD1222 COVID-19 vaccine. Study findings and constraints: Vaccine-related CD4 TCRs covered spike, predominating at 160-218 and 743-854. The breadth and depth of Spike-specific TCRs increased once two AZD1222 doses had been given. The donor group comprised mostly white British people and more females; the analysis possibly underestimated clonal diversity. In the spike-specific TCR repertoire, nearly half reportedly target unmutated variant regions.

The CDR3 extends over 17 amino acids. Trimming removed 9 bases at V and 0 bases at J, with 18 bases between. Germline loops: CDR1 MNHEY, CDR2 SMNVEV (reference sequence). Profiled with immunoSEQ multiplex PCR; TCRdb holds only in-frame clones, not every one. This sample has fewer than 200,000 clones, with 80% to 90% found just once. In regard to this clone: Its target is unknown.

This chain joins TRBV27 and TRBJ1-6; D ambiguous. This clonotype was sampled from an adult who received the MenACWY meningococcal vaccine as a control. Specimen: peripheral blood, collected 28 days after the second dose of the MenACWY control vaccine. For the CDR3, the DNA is TGTGCCAGTCAAACTTACAGAACTAGCTCCTATAATTCACCCCTCCACTTT. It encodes CASQTYRTSSYNSPLHF.